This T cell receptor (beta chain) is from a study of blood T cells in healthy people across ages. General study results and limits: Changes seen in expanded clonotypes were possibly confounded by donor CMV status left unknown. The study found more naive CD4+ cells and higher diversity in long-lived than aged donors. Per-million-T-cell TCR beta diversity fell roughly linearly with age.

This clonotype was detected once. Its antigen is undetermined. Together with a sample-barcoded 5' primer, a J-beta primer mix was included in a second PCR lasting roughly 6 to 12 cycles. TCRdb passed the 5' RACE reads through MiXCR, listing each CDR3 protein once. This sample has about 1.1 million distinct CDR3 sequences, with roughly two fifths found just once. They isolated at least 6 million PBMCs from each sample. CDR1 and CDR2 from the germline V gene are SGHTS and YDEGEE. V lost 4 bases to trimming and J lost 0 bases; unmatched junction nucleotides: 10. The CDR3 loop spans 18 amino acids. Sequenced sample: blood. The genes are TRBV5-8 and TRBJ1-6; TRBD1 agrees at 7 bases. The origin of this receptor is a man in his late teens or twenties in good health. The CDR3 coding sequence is TGTGCCAGCAGCCGGGGACAGATCGTCGACTCCTATAATTCACCCCTCCACTTT. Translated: CASSRGQIVDSYNSPLHF.